The rows below give T cell receptor beta chains drawn from one sample of a study of vaccination effects on CD4 cells after COVID-19. TCRdb's copy holds only in-frame clones and misses some; the assay was immunoSEQ multiplex PCR. The table includes fewer than 80,000 clones, just under 75% detected once. No cognate antigen is known for these TCRs. The sequencing here drew on CD4+ T cells from PBMCs cultured with HCoV-229E spike peptides, taken after COVID-19 vaccination. The receptors derive from a human donor who received a COVID-19 vaccine. Both conserved end residues are part of each CDR3. Clone size is stated in some rows and not others, as once, few, many or a class when expanded.

j_gene	abundance	v_gene	CDR3aa
TRBJ1-2	few	TRBV28	CASRRPGQGFFGYTF
TRBJ1-2	.	TRBV11-2	CAGSLRARGGGYTF
TRBJ2-6	.	TRBV18	CASSRRTGSSGANVLTF
TRBJ2-3	.	TRBV10-3	CAIGSPGTGTDTQYF
TRBJ1-2	once	TRBV18	CASSDRTGPGYTF
TRBJ2-5	.	TRBV28	CASSLGGTETQYF
TRBJ2-3	once	TRBV6-1	CASSDADRTTDTQYF
TRBJ1-1	.	TRBV2	CAGDRWNTEAFF
TRBJ1-3	.	TRBV5-4	CASSLQGSGNTIYF
TRBJ1-2	.	TRBV7-8	CASSLVPQGTYGYTF
TRBJ1-4	once	TRBV29-1	CSVGEPTNEKLFF
TRBJ2-2	few	TRBV29-1	CSVRTANTGELFF
TRBJ2-1	.	TRBV2	CASSDSRGGNEQFF
TRBJ1-2	.	TRBV5-1	CASSWGQGANYGYTF
TRBJ2-1	.	TRBV29-1	CSVERGTGGNEQFF
TRBJ2-5	.	TRBV19	CASSPRGGETQYF
TRBJ1-2	.	TRBV5-1	CASSRDSYGYTF
TRBJ1-5	few	TRBV18	CASSPRGEPQHF
TRBJ1-4	few	TRBV18	CASSPLEGSNEKLFF
TRBJ1-3	.	TRBV7-2	CASSLGRTIYF
TRBJ2-1	.	TRBV2	CASRRDRGSLNEQFF
TRBJ2-2	.	TRBV19	CASSIREGELFF
TRBJ1-1	.	TRBV5-4	CASSRRATHENTEAFF
TRBJ1-5	.	TRBV11-1	CASSRGPSQPQHF
TRBJ1-1	.	TRBV2	CASRTTEAFF
TRBJ2-3	.	TRBV5-1	CASSLDRSSTDTQYF
TRBJ2-2	.	TRBV7-9	CASSLGGTSFDTGELFF
TRBJ1-4	.	TRBV4-1	CASSQAQGATNEKLFF
TRBJ2-1	.	TRBV4-3	CASSQLAGANEQFF
TRBJ2-2	.	TRBV5-1	CASSLEIPGTGNTGELFF
TRBJ1-5	.	TRBV6-5	CASRAGGNQPQHF
TRBJ2-2	.	TRBV5-5	CASSLAGDGTGELFF
TRBJ2-3	.	TRBV30	CAWSQGTSPDTQYF
TRBJ1-6	.	TRBV2	CASIQEESLNSPLHF
TRBJ1-2	.	TRBV2	CASDRGDYGYTF
TRBJ1-2	.	TRBV30	CAWRRTGNYGYTF
TRBJ2-2	.	TRBV7-2	CASRGAANTGELFF
TRBJ2-3	few	TRBV14	CASSFPGADTQYF
TRBJ1-4	.	TRBV7-9	CASSLAETTNEKLFF
TRBJ1-5	.	TRBV5-3	CARSYQDRGRVNQPQHF
TRBJ2-1	.	TRBV27	CASSLRQGWGDEQFF
TRBJ2-3	.	TRBV2	CASSELLDTQYF
TRBJ2-2	.	TRBV6-6	CASSRRQGTGELFF
TRBJ1-2	.	TRBV19	CASSTQDRGTYGYTF
TRBJ2-3	.	TRBV10-2	CASRWTSGATDTQYF
TRBJ2-3	.	TRBV5-1	CASSDDGFEADTQYF
TRBJ1-6	.	TRBV6-4	CASSDYPTGVSDSPLHF
TRBJ1-4	.	TRBV27	CASTTGGVREKLFF
TRBJ2-1	.	TRBV6-2/TRBV6-3	CASSYSRLAGGPGEQFF
TRBJ1-1	.	TRBV5-6	CASSPRGRGTEAFF
TRBJ1-2	.	TRBV2	CASSLTDRGDGYTF